This record looks at one T cell receptor (beta chain) sequence and its context. As yet, its antigen is unknown. The sample originates from a study of cytomegalovirus exposure and HLA in healthy donors. The germline V and J ends were trimmed by 7 bases and 8 bases, with 11 bases remaining between them. The CDR3 contains 11 residues. CDR1 is LNHDA and CDR2 is SQIVND in the germline V gene (reference sequence). The PCR was carried out with 60 Vbeta primers and 13 Jbeta primers. Profiling relied on immunoSEQ multiplex PCR, and the TCRdb table lists in-frame clones only, not all of them. The sample lists approximately 130,000 clones, 80% occurring once. General study points: Sequencing depth roughly uniform across donors was assumed in presence/absence analyses. In the analysis, some V segments, TRBV6-2 and TRBV6-3 included, were excluded as indistinguishable. A few of the chains that were CMV-associated were confirmed in vitro to be specific for CMV antigens. A later analysis reported that several of the most significant clusters appeared to be linked to common viral pathogens, among them Epstein-Barr virus.

The gene calls are TRBV19 and TRBJ1-1; D perhaps matches TRBD1 (5 bases). The specimen sequenced was PBMCs. The clonotype was recovered from a woman in her thirties or forties in good health and CMV-seronegative. CDR3 DNA sequence: TGTGCCAGTATTCAAGGGGTGGAAGCTTTCTTT. This sequence encodes CASIQGVEAFF.